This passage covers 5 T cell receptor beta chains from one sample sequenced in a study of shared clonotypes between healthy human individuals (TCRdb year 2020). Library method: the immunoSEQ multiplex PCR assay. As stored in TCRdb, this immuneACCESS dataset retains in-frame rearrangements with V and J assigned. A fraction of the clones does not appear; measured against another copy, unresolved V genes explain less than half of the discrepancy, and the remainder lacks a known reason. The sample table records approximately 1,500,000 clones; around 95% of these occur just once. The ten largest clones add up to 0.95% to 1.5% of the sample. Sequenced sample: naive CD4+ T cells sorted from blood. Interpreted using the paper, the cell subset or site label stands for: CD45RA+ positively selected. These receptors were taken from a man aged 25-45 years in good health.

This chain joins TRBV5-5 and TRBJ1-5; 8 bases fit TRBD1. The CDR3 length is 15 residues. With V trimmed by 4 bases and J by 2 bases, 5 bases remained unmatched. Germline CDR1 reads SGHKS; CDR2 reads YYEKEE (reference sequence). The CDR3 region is CASSPMTGGNQPQHF. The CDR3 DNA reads TGTGCCAGCAGCCCCATGACAGGGGGCAATCAGCCCCAGCATTTT. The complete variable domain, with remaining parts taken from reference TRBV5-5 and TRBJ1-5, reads DAGVTQSPTHLIKTRGQQVTLRCSPISGHKSVSWYQQVLGQGPQFIFQYYEKEERGRGNFPDRFSARQFPNYSSELNVNALLLGDSALYLCASSPMTGGNQPQHFGDGTRLSIL.

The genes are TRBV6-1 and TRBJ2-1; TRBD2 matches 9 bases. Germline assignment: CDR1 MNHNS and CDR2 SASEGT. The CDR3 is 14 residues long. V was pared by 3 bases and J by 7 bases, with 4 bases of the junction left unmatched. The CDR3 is CASSESGRLNEQFF. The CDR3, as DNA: TGTGCCAGCAGTGAGAGCGGGAGGTTAAATGAGCAGTTCTTC.

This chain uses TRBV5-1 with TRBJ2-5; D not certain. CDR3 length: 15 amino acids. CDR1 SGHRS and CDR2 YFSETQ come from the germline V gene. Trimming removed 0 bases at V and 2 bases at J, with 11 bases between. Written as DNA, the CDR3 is TGCGCCAGCAGCTTGGGGCGACTGGAGCAAGAGACCCAGTACTTC. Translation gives CASSLGRLEQETQYF.

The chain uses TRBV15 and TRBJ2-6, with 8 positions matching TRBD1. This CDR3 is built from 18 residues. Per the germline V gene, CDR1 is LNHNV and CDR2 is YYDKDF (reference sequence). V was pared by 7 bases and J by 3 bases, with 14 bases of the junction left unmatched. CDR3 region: CATTPGQEPLVGANVLTF. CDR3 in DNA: TGTGCCACCACCCCGGGACAGGAACCCCTCGTTGGGGCCAACGTCCTGACTTTC.

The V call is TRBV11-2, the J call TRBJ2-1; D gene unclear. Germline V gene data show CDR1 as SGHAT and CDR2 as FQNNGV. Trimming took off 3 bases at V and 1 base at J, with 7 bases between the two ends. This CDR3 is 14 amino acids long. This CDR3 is CASSFVLSYNEQFF. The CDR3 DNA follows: TGTGCCAGCAGCTTTGTCTTATCCTACAATGAGCAGTTCTTC. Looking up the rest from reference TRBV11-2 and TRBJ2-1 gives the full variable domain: EAGVAQSPRYKIIEKRQSVAFWCNPISGHATLYWYQQILGQGPKLLIQFQNNGVVDDSQLPKDRFSAERLKGVDSTLKIQPAKLEDSAVYLCASSFVLSYNEQFFGPGTRLTVL.